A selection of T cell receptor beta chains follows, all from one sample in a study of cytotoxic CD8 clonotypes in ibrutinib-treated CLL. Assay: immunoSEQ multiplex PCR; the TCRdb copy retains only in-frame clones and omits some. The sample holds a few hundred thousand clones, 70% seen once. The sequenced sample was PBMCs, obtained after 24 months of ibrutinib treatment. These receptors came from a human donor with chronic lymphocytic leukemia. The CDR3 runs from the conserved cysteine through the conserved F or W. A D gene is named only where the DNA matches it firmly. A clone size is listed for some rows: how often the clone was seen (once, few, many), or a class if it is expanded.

TGCAGCGTGACCTGGACAGATTACACCTTC	CSVTWTDYTF	TRBV29-1	-	few	TRBJ1-2
TGTGCCAGCCGTCTAGCGGGGAGCTCCTACGAGCAGTACTTC	CASRLAGSSYEQYF	TRBV28	TRBD2	-	TRBJ2-7
TGTGCCAGCCGTAGGCAGCCAAACACTGAAGCTTTCTTT	CASRRQPNTEAFF	TRBV7-2	-	-	TRBJ1-1
TGTGCCAGCAGTTACAGTCTGGGATCCTACAATGAGCAGTTCTTC	CASSYSLGSYNEQFF	TRBV6-5	-	-	TRBJ2-1
TGTGCCACCATAAACAGGGGAAATGAAAAACTGTTTTTT	CATINRGNEKLFF	TRBV6-6	TRBD1	-	TRBJ1-4
TGTGCCAGCAGCTTCTCGGGGTCGGGAGGCCAGCCCCAGCATTTT	CASSFSGSGGQPQHF	TRBV13	-	few	TRBJ1-5
TGCGCCAGCAGCCAGGTTACCGGGACAGGGGTTAATGAGCAGTTCTTC	CASSQVTGTGVNEQFF	TRBV4-3	TRBD1	-	TRBJ2-1
TGTGCCAGCCTGGGTTACTTGGCCTACGAGCAGTACTTC	CASLGYLAYEQYF	TRBV28	-	-	TRBJ2-7
TGTGCCAGCAGCTTTCAGGGGGCGCAGGGGAACACTGAAGCTTTCTTT	CASSFQGAQGNTEAFF	TRBV11-2	TRBD1	-	TRBJ1-1
TGCGCCAGCAGCTTGCAGCCCACCGGGGAGCTGTTTTTT	CASSLQPTGELFF	TRBV5-1	-	-	TRBJ2-2
TGTGCCAGCAGCTTCGGATTCAGCACAGATACGCAGTATTTT	CASSFGFSTDTQYF	TRBV5-8	-	-	TRBJ2-3
TGTGCCAGTAGACTCGGACTAGCGGACACAGATACGCAGTATTTT	CASRLGLADTDTQYF	TRBV19	TRBD2	-	TRBJ2-3
TGCAGCGTTGAGGACAGGGGGCGACCCGGTGAAAAACTGTTTTTT	CSVEDRGRPGEKLFF	TRBV29-1	TRBD1	-	TRBJ1-4
TGTGCCAGCAGCAAAAGGGAGGGCCAGGATCGAAAGAACACTGAAGCTTTCTTT	CASSKREGQDRKNTEAFF	TRBV21-1	-	-	TRBJ1-1
TGTGCCAGCTCACCATCTGGGACAGGGGGCAGTCAGCCCCAGCATTTT	CASSPSGTGGSQPQHF	TRBV18	TRBD1	-	TRBJ1-5
TGTGCCAGCAGTTACCTAGCGGGGAGCACAGATACGCAGTATTTT	CASSYLAGSTDTQYF	TRBV27	TRBD2	-	TRBJ2-3
TGTGCCAGCAGTGAAGCCAGGTACCAAGAGACCCAGTACTTC	CASSEARYQETQYF	TRBV6-1	-	-	TRBJ2-5
TGTGCCAGCAGCTTAGGACAGGGTGGGAACTATGGCTACACCTTC	CASSLGQGGNYGYTF	TRBV7-2	TRBD1	-	TRBJ1-2
TGTGCCAGCAGTCTCCACGCAACTAATGAAAAACTGTTTTTT	CASSLHATNEKLFF	TRBV25-1	-	-	TRBJ1-4
TGTGCAAGTCGCTTAAGTCGGACAGAAACCCAGCATTTT	CASRLSRTETQHF	TRBV12-2	-	-	TRBJ1-5
TGTGCCAGCAGTTACTCGTTGGGAATTGCAACCTACGAGCAGTACTTC	CASSYSLGIATYEQYF	TRBV6-5	-	-	TRBJ2-7
TGTGCCAGCAGACCAGAGGGGGAGGGCGTTTATGAGCAGTTCTTC	CASRPEGEGVYEQFF	TRBV7-9	-	-	TRBJ2-1
TGTGCCAGCAGCTTGCAACTAGCGGGTACCGGGGAGCTGTTTTTT	CASSLQLAGTGELFF	TRBV11-2	TRBD2	-	TRBJ2-2
TGCGCCAGCAGCTCGGGGACCCAAGCTGGAAACACCATATATTTT	CASSSGTQAGNTIYF	TRBV5-1	-	-	TRBJ1-3
TGCAGCGTTGGGATGGGCGGGGAGCTGTTTTTT	CSVGMGGELFF	TRBV29-1	-	-	TRBJ2-2
TGTGCCAGCAGTTTAGGGGAGACTAGACACCGGGGAGCTGTTTTT	CASSLGETRHRGAVF	TRBV28	-	few	TRBJ2-2
TGTGCCAGCAGCGACCCCTACGAGCAGTACTTC	CASSDPYEQYF	TRBV7-9	-	-	TRBJ2-7
TGCAGCGTTGAAAGGCGGGAGGGGGGTGAGCAGTACTTC	CSVERREGGEQYF	TRBV29-1	TRBD2	-	TRBJ2-7
TGTGCCAGCACCCTAACTAGCGGTGATGTGTGGAATGAGCAGTTCTTC	CASTLTSGDVWNEQFF	TRBV9	TRBD2	-	TRBJ2-1
TGTGCCAGCAGCGTAGGGGGAAGTAAGACCCAGTACTTC	CASSVGGSKTQYF	TRBV9	-	-	TRBJ2-5
TGCAGCGTTGAAGTAGCAGGGCGCGACACAGATACGCAGTATTTT	CSVEVAGRDTDTQYF	TRBV29-1	-	-	TRBJ2-3
TGTGCCACCGGGTTAGGAGATACGCAGTATTTT	CATGLGDTQYF	TRBV27	-	-	TRBJ2-3
TGTGCCATCACTCAGGGGGCGCCTGAAGCTTTCTTT	CAITQGAPEAFF	TRBV28	TRBD1	-	TRBJ1-1
TGTGCCAGCAGCCCGGGACAGATTAATGAAAAACTGTTTTTT	CASSPGQINEKLFF	TRBV5-4	TRBD1	-	TRBJ1-4
TGCGCCAGCAGCTTAGACAGGGGGCGACCTGAAGCTTTCTTT	CASSLDRGRPEAFF	TRBV5-1	TRBD1	few	TRBJ1-1
TGTGCCAGCGCCGCCGGGGGCGTAGCTTTCTTT	CASAAGGVAFF	TRBV19	-	-	TRBJ1-1
TGTGCCAGCGGTACCGGGTCCAAGTGGGGGACCCAGTACTTC	CASGTGSKWGTQYF	TRBV5-8	-	-	TRBJ2-5
TGTGCCAGCAGCAAAGGCCGAACCGGGCCATCGAACAGGGAGACCCAGTACTTC	CASSKGRTGPSNRETQYF	TRBV11-3	-	once	TRBJ2-5
TGTGCCAGTAGAACGGTAGACGTCTACGAGCAGTACTTC	CASRTVDVYEQYF	TRBV28	-	-	TRBJ2-7
TGTGCCAGCAGTGGGGGGGACAGGGCCTACTCTGGGGCCAACGTCCTGACTTTC	CASSGGDRAYSGANVLTF	TRBV6-1	TRBD1	few	TRBJ2-6
TGTGCCAGCAGTGAAGGCGGGAGGTACTACGAGCAGTACTTC	CASSEGGRYYEQYF	TRBV2	TRBD2	once	TRBJ2-7
TGTGCCAGCAGCTTTGGGGGCAGCCTTAACTATGGCTACACCTTC	CASSFGGSLNYGYTF	TRBV7-2	-	once	TRBJ1-2
TGTGCCAGCAGCCGGGACAGCTCTGGGGCCAACGTCCTGACTTTC	CASSRDSSGANVLTF	TRBV7-6	TRBD1	-	TRBJ2-6
TGCAGCGTTTACCGGGACAGCTACGAGCAGTACTTC	CSVYRDSYEQYF	TRBV29-1	TRBD1	-	TRBJ2-7